This T cell receptor beta chain was captured in a study of vaccination effects on CD4 cells after COVID-19. Culture proceeded for approximately 9 days, and CD4+ T cells were then isolated. Each culture had half its medium swapped for IL-2 medium on days 3 and 7. About this clone itself: Its target is unknown.

Assay used: immunoSEQ multiplex PCR; TCRdb lists only in-frame clones, some missing. The repertoire holds 40,000 to 55,000 clones, with 74% as singletons. Per germline, CDR1 LNHNV and CDR2 YYDKDF (reference sequence). The CDR3 has 12 residues. Trimming shortened V by 0 bases and J by 13 bases, and 12 bases separated the two germline ends. Material: CD4+ T cells from PBMCs cultured without peptide, obtained before COVID-19 vaccination. The genes are TRBV15 and TRBJ2-5; possible D gene TRBD1, 5 bases. The origin of this receptor is a human donor who had a prior SARS-CoV-2 infection. The CDR3 spells CATSRDLGQGYF. DNA of the CDR3: TGTGCCACCAGCAGAGATTTGGGGCAGGGGTACTTC.